The 29 T cell receptor beta chains in this list originate from one sample, sequenced in a study of Graves' ophthalmopathy and Graves' hyperthyroidism. The study amplified TCR beta CDR3 regions using RNA transcripts. First-round RT-PCR employed HTBI primers, with a second-round multiplex PCR after it. From the multiplex PCR reads, TCRdb called clonotypes with MiXCR, one entry per CDR3 protein. The sample lists roughly 350,000 distinct CDR3 sequences, roughly 17% occurring once. Material: peripheral blood. All receptors come from an adult woman with stable Graves' hyperthyroidism.

This clonotype appeared many times. V is TRBV10-1 and J is TRBJ2-5; D gene uncertain. V lost 2 bases, J lost 2 bases, and 6 bases lay in between. Germline V lookup: CDR1 WNHNN, CDR2 SYGVQD (reference sequence). The CDR3 is made up of 13 amino acids. CDR3 nucleotide sequence: TGCGCCAGCAGTGAGGGCAGTCAAGAGACCCAGTACTTC. This sequence encodes CASSEGSQETQYF.

The gene calls are TRBV12-3 or TRBV12-4 and TRBJ2-6; unclear D gene. The length of the CDR3 is 15 residues. V lost 5 bases and J lost 2, with 10 bases in between. The CDR3 protein is CASSDDLAGANVLTF. The CDR3 coding sequence is TGTGCCAGCAGTGATGATTTAGCTGGGGCCAACGTCCTGACTTTC.

Note on this clonotype: A single base separates this from a much larger clone, so it may be a read error. In DNA, the CDR3 is TGTGCCTGGAGTAAAGGGGGAGAGGCCCAGTACTTC. The encoded protein is CAWSKGGEAQYF. V gene TRBV30 combines with J gene TRBJ2-5; D is perhaps TRBD1 (6 bases). In germline, CDR1 is GTSNPN, CDR2 SVGIG (reference sequence). CDR3 length: 12 amino acids.

There are many counts of this clonotype. J is TRBJ2-7 and V is TRBV6-2 or TRBV6-3, with D uncertain. The CDR3 has 11 amino acids. The germline V gene encodes CDR1 MNHEY and CDR2 SVGEGT. V lost 6 bases and J lost 3, with 6 bases in between. DNA of the CDR3: TGTGCCAGCAGAGACGTCTACGAGCAGTACTTC. Translating it yields CASRDVYEQYF.

There are a few counts of this clonotype. The chain uses TRBV14 and TRBJ2-7, with 8 bases identical to TRBD1. CDR1 is SGHDN and CDR2 is FVKESK in the germline V gene. The CDR3 covers 14 residues. V shed 4 bases, J shed 4 bases, and the junction held 6 bases outside the gene matches. CDR3 in DNA: TGTGCCAGCAGCCCACGACAGGGGTTTTACGAGCAGTACTTC. Translating gives CASSPRQGFYEQYF.

The genes are TRBV7-2 and TRBJ2-7; TRBD1 or TRBD2 may be the D gene (6 bases each). This CDR3 has 15 residues. Germline values: CDR1 SGHTA, CDR2 FQGNSA. V was pared by 5 bases and J by 4 bases, with 18 bases between. The chain's CDR3 is CASSQAVGGQYEQYF. The CDR3 DNA sequence: TGTGCCAGCAGCCAAGCAGTGGGGGGCCAGTACGAGCAGTACTTC.

This clonotype was seen repeatedly, ten times or more. The V gene is TRBV6-5, the J gene TRBJ2-7; TRBD1 aligns across 7 bases. J was trimmed by 3 bases and V by 7 bases; bases with no gene match: 9. CDR3 length equals 14 residues. Germline V gene data show CDR1 as MNHEY and CDR2 as SVGAGI. CDR3 region: CASTSLQGLYEQYF. DNA for the CDR3: TGTGCCAGCACCTCATTACAGGGGCTCTACGAGCAGTACTTC.

This clonotype was counted many times. V usage is TRBV11-1 and J usage is TRBJ1-5; 7 bases line up with TRBD1. The length of the CDR3 is 16 residues. V shed 1 base and J 4 bases; nucleotides not matched to a gene: 7. Germline CDR1 is SGHAT and CDR2 is FQDESV (reference sequence). The DNA for the CDR3 is TGTGCCAGCAGCTTAGGCGTAGGGGGCGGAAATCAGCCCCAGCATTTT. This translates into CASSLGVGGGNQPQHF. The full variable domain, rest sourced from reference TRBV11-1 and TRBJ1-5, is EAEVAQSPRYKITEKSQAVAFWCDPISGHATLYWYRQILGQGPELLVQFQDESVVDDSQLPKDRFSAERLKGVDSTLKIQPAELGDSAMYLCASSLGVGGGNQPQHFGDGTRLSIL.

This clonotype occurred many times. This sequence joins TRBV12-3 or TRBV12-4 and TRBJ2-7; D unresolved. The length of the CDR3 is 13 residues. V was clipped by 5 bases and J by 7 bases, with 15 bases between them. The CDR3, as DNA: TGTGCCAGCAGTATCACTCCCCGCGGTGAGCAGTACTTC. Translation gives CASSITPRGEQYF.

At least ten counts were recorded for this clonotype. One end of the junction is discordant with germline, which a read error may explain. The chain is built from TRBV25-1 and TRBJ1-1, with D possibly TRBD1 on 5 matching bases. Germline V lookup: CDR1 MGHDK, CDR2 SYGVNS. This CDR3 comprises 14 residues. CDR3 region: CASSANRQNAEAFF. CDR3 in DNA: TGTGCCAGCAGTGCCAACAGGCAGAACGCTGAAGCTTTCTTT.

About this clonotype itself: The conserved phenylalanine or tryptophan is not found at the CDR3 terminus, so this likely reflects a read error. The chain combines TRBV4-2 with TRBJ1-1; 9 bases fit TRBD1. This CDR3 comprises 14 residues. Germline V gene lookup returns CDR1 LGHNA and CDR2 YNFKEQ. V was clipped by 7 bases and J by 8 bases; unmatched bases: 11. CDR3 residues: CASTPGTGTPEAFS. The CDR3 DNA follows: TGTGCCAGCACTCCCGGGACAGGGACCCCGGAAGCTTTCTCT.

This clonotype was recorded at least ten times. V and J are TRBV10-3 and TRBJ2-7; D is unclear. Per the germline V gene, CDR1 is ENHRY and CDR2 is SYGVKD. With 0 bases removed from V and 2 bases from J, the gap between germline ends came to 11 bases. The CDR3 covers 15 residues. CDR3: CAISESSESTYEQYF. The CDR3 bases are TGTGCCATCAGTGAGTCGAGCGAAAGCACCTACGAGCAGTACTTC.

Ten or more counts support this clonotype. The rearrangement links TRBV6-4 to TRBJ1-1; D call uncertain. Germline CDR1 is MRHNA and CDR2 is SNTAGT. V was shortened by 6 bases and J by 3 bases, with 23 bases between the two germline ends. This CDR3 contains 17 residues. The chain's CDR3 is CASSSTRGVFFDTEAFF. In DNA, the CDR3 is TGTGCCAGCAGCTCCACCCGCGGGGTGTTTTTTGACACTGAAGCTTTCTTT.

This clonotype is a singleton in its sample. The chain employs TRBV11-2 and TRBJ1-1, with D possibly matching TRBD1 (6 bases). Trimming removed 5 bases at V and 0 bases at J, with 16 bases between. Germline CDR1 and CDR2: SGHAT and FQNNGV. The CDR3 consists of 16 residues. The CDR3 DNA sequence: TGTGCCAGCAGCCAGGGGTCGGGGGAGATGAACACTGAAGCTTTCTTT. This encodes CASSQGSGEMNTEAFF.

About this clonotype: A much bigger clone sits one base away, suggesting this may be a read error. V usage is TRBV12-3 or TRBV12-4 and J usage is TRBJ2-5, with TRBD1 identical over 9 bases. The CDR3 spans 13 residues. The CDR3: CASTRGTGNERFF. The CDR3 coding sequence is TGTGCCAGCACCCGGGGGACAGGGAATGAGCGGTTCTTC.

The sample holds many counts of this clonotype. V usage is TRBV11-2 and J usage is TRBJ2-7; D gene ambiguous. V was clipped by 6 bases and J by 2 bases, with 14 bases between them. Germline lookup yields CDR1 SGHAT and CDR2 FQNNGV. The CDR3 is 14 residues long. The CDR3 bases are TGTGCCAGCAGGATCACCGGCGGTCCCTACGAGCAGTACTTC. Translated: CASRITGGPYEQYF.

In its sample, this clonotype was seen many times. The rearrangement joins TRBV7-3 to TRBJ2-7; 14 bases line up with TRBD2. Per germline, CDR1 SGHTA and CDR2 FQGTGA. There are 14 residues in the CDR3. J was trimmed by 5 bases and V by 4 bases; bases with no gene match: 1. CDR3 in DNA: TGTGCCAGCAGCTCGGGACTAGCGGGAGACGAGCAGTACTTC. Translating it yields CASSSGLAGDEQYF.

This clonotype was seen repeatedly, ten times or more. CDR3 bases: TGTGCCGGGACTCGAGGCGATCAGCCCCAGCATTTT. Translating gives CAGTRGDQPQHF. V usage is TRBV7-9 and J usage is TRBJ1-5; D is perhaps TRBD1 (5 bases). The ends were cut back, 11 bases at V and 5 bases at J, with 13 bases in the middle. This CDR3 has 12 residues. CDR1 is SEHNR and CDR2 is FQNEAQ in the germline V gene (reference sequence). Full variable domain (remainder filled in from reference TRBV7-9 and TRBJ1-5): DTGVSQNPRHKITKRGQNVTFRCDPISEHNRLYWYRQTLGQGPEFLTYFQNEAQLEKSRLLSDRFSAERPKGSFSTLEIQRTEQGDSAMYLCAGTRGDQPQHFGDGTRLSIL.

Ten or more counts support this clonotype. The chain links TRBV14 to TRBJ1-1; the D is unclear. The CDR3 is 14 residues long. V was cut by 4 bases and J by 0 bases, with 9 bases left in between. Germline loops: CDR1 SGHDN, CDR2 FVKESK. The CDR3 coding sequence is TGTGCCAGCAGCCGCCAGAGGGTGAACACTGAAGCTTTCTTT. Protein product: CASSRQRVNTEAFF.

Details on this clonotype: A read error may explain this, as a much larger clone is one base away. This sequence joins TRBV7-2 and TRBJ2-5; tentatively, D is TRBD1 or TRBD2 (5 bases each). Germline assignment: CDR1 SGHTA and CDR2 FQGNSA. The length of the CDR3 is 13 residues. V shed 5 bases and J shed 7 bases, with 14 bases lying between them. The CDR3 spells CASSAGAEVTQYF. The DNA of the CDR3 is TGTGCCAGCAGCGCCGGGGCAGAAGTGACCCAGTACTTC.

The gene calls are TRBV6-1 and TRBJ1-2; D is ambiguous. Germline V lookup: CDR1 MNHNS, CDR2 SASEGT. The CDR3 is 14 residues long. V was cut by 4 bases and J by 3 bases, with 12 bases left in between. The CDR3 reads CASSGTGIYYGYTF. The CDR3 coding sequence is TGTGCCAGCAGTGGTACCGGGATATACTATGGCTACACCTTC.

The V gene is TRBV6-5, the J gene TRBJ2-5, with D possibly being TRBD1 or TRBD2 (5 bases each). There are 15 residues in the CDR3. V lost 6 bases and J lost 5, with 19 bases in between. From germline, CDR1 is MNHEY and CDR2 SVGAGI. CDR3 in amino acids: CASSYRPPPGETQYF. CDR3 nucleotide sequence: TGTGCCAGCAGCTACAGGCCACCCCCGGGGGAGACCCAGTACTTC.

In its sample, this clonotype was seen many times. The chain employs TRBV6-1 and TRBJ1-1; D unresolved. The V and J ends lost 3 bases and 1 base respectively, with 12 bases between them. Looked up from germline, CDR1 is MNHNS and CDR2 is SASEGT. This CDR3 has 15 amino acids. CDR3 protein: CASSDPRFTNTEAFF. In nucleotides, the CDR3 is TGTGCCAGCAGTGACCCCAGATTTACGAACACTGAAGCTTTCTTT.

This sequence joins TRBV19 and TRBJ2-7; 7 bases map to TRBD2. V lost 4 bases, J lost 4 bases, and 4 bases stayed unmatched. This CDR3 comprises 13 residues. Germline V gene sequence: CDR1 LNHDA, CDR2 SQIVND (reference sequence). The CDR3 nucleotides are TGTGCCAGTAGTAACGCGGGAGAGTACGAGCAGTACTTC. This sequence encodes CASSNAGEYEQYF.

The sample holds many counts of this clonotype. The V gene is TRBV6-1, the J gene TRBJ1-6, with D unclear. The CDR3 has 16 amino acids. Germline V gene data show CDR1 as MNHNS and CDR2 as SASEGT. Trimming pared 1 base from V and 0 bases from J, leaving 7 bases between. In DNA, the CDR3 is TGTGCCAGCAGTGAAGGTTTCTTCTCCTATAATTCACCCCTCCACTTT. Its protein is CASSEGFFSYNSPLHF.

This clonotype was detected ten times or more. The CDR3 DNA reads TGTGCCAGCAGCCAAGGGCTGGGCGGCAGGGTCAGAAATGGGACCCAGTACTTC. Amino acid sequence: CASSQGLGGRVRNGTQYF. The chain combines TRBV4-2 with TRBJ2-5; a weak D match, TRBD1 (5 bases). V was trimmed by 1 base and J by 7 bases, leaving 25 bases between them. The CDR3 is 18 amino acids. Germline V gene sequence: CDR1 LGHNA, CDR2 YNFKEQ.

At least ten counts were recorded for this clonotype. CDR3 residues: CASSSISGNTIYF. The CDR3 nucleotides are TGTGCCAGCAGTTCCATCTCTGGAAACACCATATATTTT. The gene calls are TRBV6-5 and TRBJ1-3, with unresolved D. The CDR3 is 13 residues long. The ends were cut back, 4 bases at V and 0 bases at J, with 4 bases in the middle. The germline V gene encodes CDR1 MNHEY and CDR2 SVGAGI.

The CDR3 DNA is TGCAGTGCCACCTTGGGGGGAGTGTCGGGAGCGGGAGGATTCTACGAGCAGTACTTC. Amino acids: CSATLGGVSGAGGFYEQYF. J is TRBJ2-7 and V is TRBV20-1, with 9 nucleotides matching TRBD2. This CDR3 comprises 19 residues. The trim removed 6 bases at V and 3 bases at J, leaving 24 bases unmatched. Germline V gene sequence: CDR1 DFQATT, CDR2 SNEGSKA (reference sequence).

This clonotype showed up many times. CDR3 sequence: CASSPSGQLNTEAFF. The CDR3 DNA follows: TGTGCCAGCAGCCCGTCGGGACAGCTGAACACTGAAGCTTTCTTT. The V call is TRBV7-2, the J call TRBJ1-1; TRBD1 matches at 7 bases. J lost 0 bases, V lost 5 bases, and 6 bases had no gene match. The germline V gene encodes CDR1 SGHTA and CDR2 FQGNSA. CDR3 size: 15 residues. Full variable domain (rest looked up from reference TRBV7-2 and TRBJ1-1): GAGVSQSPSNKVTEKGKDVELRCDPISGHTALYWYRQSLGQGLEFLIYFQGNSAPDKSGLPSDRFSAERTGGSVSTLTIQRTQQEDSAVYLCASSPSGQLNTEAFFGQGTRLTVV.